This is a list of T cell receptor beta chains from one sample in a study of shared clonotypes between healthy human individuals. Sequencing was performed with immunoSEQ multiplex PCR; in TCRdb, only in-frame clones are kept and a portion is missing. The table records 400,000 to 600,000 clones, about 96% of them present only once. Sequencing input: naive CD4+ T cells sorted from blood. The receptors stem from a woman in her 30s in good health. The CDR3 runs from the conserved cysteine through the conserved F or W. D genes are given only for firm matches. Clone size, where shown, is once, few, many, or a class for clones that have expanded.

d_call clone_size j_call v_call cdr3_aa cdr3_nt
. . TRBJ2-2 TRBV6-6 CASKRLVSPGELFF TGTGCCAGCAAAAGACTAGTTTCTCCCGGGGAGCTGTTTTTT
TRBD2 . TRBJ2-1 TRBV7-9 CASTWGSGSSYNEQFF TGTGCCAGCACCTGGGGCAGCGGGAGCTCCTACAATGAGCAGTTCTTC
. . TRBJ2-7 TRBV7-2 CATQLNALAASEQYF TGTGCCACCCAGCTTAATGCCCTCGCAGCCTCCGAGCAGTACTTC
. . TRBJ1-5 TRBV7-2 CASSLGSLGNQPQHF TGTGCCAGCAGCCTCGGGTCCCTGGGCAATCAGCCCCAGCATTTT
TRBD2 . TRBJ2-7 TRBV5-1 CASSLGTSGSSYEQYF TGCGCCAGCAGCCTCGGGACTAGCGGGAGCTCCTACGAGCAGTACTTC
TRBD1 . TRBJ2-3 TRBV19 CASSARQGVLDTQYF TGTGCCAGTAGTGCCAGACAGGGCGTATTAGATACGCAGTATTTT
. . TRBJ1-1 TRBV6-6 CASREGPLNTEAFF TGTGCCAGCAGAGAAGGGCCCTTGAACACTGAAGCTTTCTTT
. . TRBJ2-7 TRBV6-5 CASSPGGVGYEQYF TGTGCCAGCAGTCCAGGAGGGGTAGGGTACGAGCAGTACTTC
. . TRBJ2-2 TRBV6-5 CASKFLGENTGELFF TGTGCCAGCAAATTTTTAGGAGAGAACACCGGGGAGCTGTTTTTT
. . TRBJ1-5 TRBV4-2 CASSQVGVGNQPQHF TGTGCCAGCAGCCAAGTAGGGGTAGGCAATCAGCCCCAGCATTTT
TRBD1 . TRBJ1-5 TRBV6-6 CASRTTGQGNQPQHF TGTGCCAGCAGGACCACGGGACAGGGGAATCAGCCCCAGCATTTT
TRBD1 . TRBJ2-7 TRBV6-1 CASSARVRGRTPGIYEQYF TGTGCCAGCAGTGCGCGGGTGAGGGGGCGAACTCCGGGAATCTACGAGCAGTACTTC
TRBD2 . TRBJ2-7 TRBV25-1 CASSRAGSSYEQYF TGTGCCAGCAGTAGAGCGGGGAGCTCCTACGAGCAGTACTTC
TRBD2 once TRBJ2-2 TRBV5-1 CASSSLAGVAGELFF TGCGCCAGCAGCTCCCTAGCGGGAGTAGCCGGGGAGCTGTTTTTT
. . TRBJ2-5 TRBV15 CATSRVALPGVETQYF TGTGCCACCAGCAGAGTAGCGCTCCCTGGGGTGGAGACCCAGTACTTC
. . TRBJ2-7 TRBV2 CASRIRTDTSEQYF TGTGCCAGCAGGATAAGGACCGATACCTCCGAGCAGTACTTC
TRBD2 . TRBJ2-7 TRBV15 CATSRGEGVQTYEQYF TGTGCCACCAGCAGAGGGGAGGGAGTACAGACCTACGAGCAGTACTTC
. . TRBJ1-3 TRBV6-5 CASSGSSGNTIYF TGTGCCAGCAGCGGGAGCTCTGGAAACACCATATATTTT
TRBD2 . TRBJ2-5 TRBV5-4 CASSYRKRGEETQYF TGTGCCAGCAGCTATCGAAAGCGGGGGGAAGAGACCCAGTACTTC
TRBD1 . TRBJ1-2 TRBV7-8 CASSKDRVNYRYTF TGTGCCAGCAGCAAAGACAGGGTGAATTATCGCTACACCTTC
. . TRBJ1-1 TRBV5-1 CASSLEPTGVNTEAFF TGCGCCAGCAGCTTGGAACCGACAGGAGTGAACACTGAAGCTTTCTTT
. . TRBJ2-2 TRBV5-5 CASSRRTALTGELFF TGTGCCAGCAGCAGAAGGACAGCCCTTACCGGGGAGCTGTTTTTT
TRBD2 . TRBJ2-5 TRBV9 CASSWTTSGSLPETQYF TGTGCCAGCAGCTGGACGACTAGCGGTTCACTACCTGAGACCCAGTACTTC
. . TRBJ1-2 TRBV28 CASTLGGRRYYGYTF TGTGCCAGCACCCTGGGGGGGCGGCGATACTATGGCTACACCTTC
TRBD2 . TRBJ2-7 TRBV10-3 CAISGAGGPYEQYF TGTGCCATCAGTGGAGCGGGAGGTCCCTACGAGCAGTACTTC
. . TRBJ1-2 TRBV19 CASSMVPNYGYTF TGTGCCAGTAGTATGGTACCCAACTATGGCTACACCTTC
TRBD2 . TRBJ2-1 TRBV4-1 CASRLGLAGGLIPNEQFF TGCGCCAGCCGGCTAGGCCTAGCGGGAGGGCTCATCCCCAATGAGCAGTTCTTC
. once TRBJ2-3 TRBV28 CASSPPARTDTQYF TGTGCCAGCAGTCCCCCAGCCCGGACAGATACGCAGTATTTT
. . TRBJ2-3 TRBV4-1 CASSQAERPTDTQYF TGCGCCAGCAGCCAAGCTGAGCGGCCCACAGATACGCAGTATTTT
. . TRBJ1-3 TRBV10-3 CAIKSFSGNTIYF TGTGCCATCAAGTCCTTCTCTGGAAACACCATATATTTT
. . TRBJ1-3 TRBV5-8 CASSFRGNSGNTIYF TGTGCCAGCAGCTTCCGGGGAAACTCTGGAAACACCATATATTTT
TRBD2 . TRBJ2-7 TRBV10-3 CAIGGGYEQYF TGTGCCATCGGCGGGGGCTACGAGCAGTACTTC
. . TRBJ1-2 TRBV5-6 CASSNSQGAWGYTF TGTGCCAGCAGCAATTCGCAAGGGGCCTGGGGCTACACCTTC
. . TRBJ2-7 TRBV7-9 CASSVRPGTEAYEQYF TGTGCCAGCAGCGTCCGCCCCGGGACTGAGGCCTACGAGCAGTACTTC
. . TRBJ2-2 TRBV28 CASSPDTTGELFF TGTGCCAGCAGTCCAGATACGACCGGGGAGCTGTTTTTT
. . TRBJ2-7 TRBV6-1 CASHHTVRTYEQYF TGTGCCTCCCATCACACAGTTAGAACCTACGAGCAGTACTTC
. . TRBJ2-1 TRBV5-1 CASSLEVGEQFF TGCGCCAGCAGCTTGGAGGTGGGCGAGCAGTTCTTC
TRBD2 . TRBJ2-1 TRBV14 CASSRGAGGPLDEQFF TGTGCCAGCAGCCGGGGAGCGGGAGGCCCCCTCGATGAGCAGTTCTTC
. once TRBJ1-2 TRBV7-2 CASSSHQPPEGHLNYGYTF TGTGCCAGCAGCTCTCACCAACCCCCCGAGGGACACCTTAACTATGGCTACACCTTC
TRBD1 . TRBJ1-1 TRBV5-4 CASSLGQGAIMYTEAFF TGTGCCAGCAGCTTGGGACAGGGGGCAATTATGTACACTGAAGCTTTCTTT
. . TRBJ1-5 TRBV12-2 CASRLCAKGGGNQPQHF TGTGCAAGTCGCTTATGTGCGAAGGGAGGCGGCAATCAGCCCCAGCATTTT
. . TRBJ2-7 TRBV5-1 CASSLWGGGGYEQYF TGCGCCAGCAGCCTTTGGGGGGGCGGAGGCTACGAGCAGTACTTC
. . TRBJ1-1 TRBV5-1 CASRQGEWTEAFF TGCGCCAGCAGACAGGGTGAATGGACTGAAGCTTTCTTT
. . TRBJ2-1 TRBV7-3 CASSLDPTGNEQFF TGTGCCAGCAGCTTAGACCCGACAGGCAATGAGCAGTTCTTC
. . TRBJ2-5 TRBV29-1 CSVSANQETQYF TGCAGCGTTTCGGCCAATCAAGAGACCCAGTACTTC
. . TRBJ1-4 TRBV29-1 CSVAGPNEKLFF TGCAGCGTTGCCGGGCCTAATGAAAAACTGTTTTTT
. . TRBJ1-2 TRBV28 CASSSGNYGYTF TGTGCCAGCAGTTCAGGGAACTATGGCTACACCTTC
. . TRBJ1-2 TRBV27 CASSFAGTFYGYTF TGTGCCAGCAGTTTCGCAGGGACCTTTTATGGCTACACCTTC
. . TRBJ2-2 TRBV18 CASSPFEGLTGELFF TGTGCCAGCTCACCATTCGAGGGACTCACCGGGGAGCTGTTTTTT
. . TRBJ1-1 TRBV9 CASSPPLKENTEAFF TGTGCCAGCAGCCCCCCCCTCAAAGAAAACACTGAAGCTTTCTTT
. . TRBJ2-1 TRBV6-5 CASSYPDWPFNEQFF TGTGCCAGCAGTTACCCTGATTGGCCCTTTAACGAGCAGTTCTTC
. once TRBJ2-7 TRBV10-3 CAISGGNSYEQYF TGTGCCATCAGTGGGGGGAATTCGTACGAGCAGTACTTC
TRBD2 . TRBJ2-6 TRBV5-1 CASSLPGGSGVVSGANVLTF TGCGCCAGCAGCTTGCCAGGAGGAAGCGGGGTAGTTTCTGGGGCCAACGTCCTGACTTTC
. . TRBJ1-1 TRBV14 CASSLISGVRTEAFF TGTGCCAGCAGCCTGATCTCGGGGGTGAGGACTGAAGCTTTCTTT